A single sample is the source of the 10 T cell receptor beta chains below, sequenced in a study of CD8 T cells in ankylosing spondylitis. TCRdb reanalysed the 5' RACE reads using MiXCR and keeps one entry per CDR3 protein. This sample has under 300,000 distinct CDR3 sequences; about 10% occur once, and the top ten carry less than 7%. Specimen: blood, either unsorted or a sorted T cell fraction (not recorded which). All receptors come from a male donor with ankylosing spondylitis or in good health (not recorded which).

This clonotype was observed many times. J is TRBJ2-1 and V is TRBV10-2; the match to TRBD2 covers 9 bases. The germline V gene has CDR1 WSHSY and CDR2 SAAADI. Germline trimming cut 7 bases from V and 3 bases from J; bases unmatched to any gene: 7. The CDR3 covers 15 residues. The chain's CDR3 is CASMLTSGLYNEQFF. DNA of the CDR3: TGCGCCAGCATGCTGACTAGCGGTCTCTACAATGAGCAGTTCTTC.

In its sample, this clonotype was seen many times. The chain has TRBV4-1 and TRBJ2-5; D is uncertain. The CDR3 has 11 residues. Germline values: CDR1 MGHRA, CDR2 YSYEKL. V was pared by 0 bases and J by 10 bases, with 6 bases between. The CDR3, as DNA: TGCGCCAGCAGCCAAGATTGGATCCAGTACTTC. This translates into CASSQDWIQYF.

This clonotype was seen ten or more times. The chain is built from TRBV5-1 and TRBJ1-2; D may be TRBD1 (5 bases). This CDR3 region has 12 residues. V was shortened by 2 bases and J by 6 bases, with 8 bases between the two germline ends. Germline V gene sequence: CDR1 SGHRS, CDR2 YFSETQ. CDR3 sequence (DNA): TGCGCCAGCAGCTTAGGGGCAGATGGCTACACCTTC. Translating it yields CASSLGADGYTF.

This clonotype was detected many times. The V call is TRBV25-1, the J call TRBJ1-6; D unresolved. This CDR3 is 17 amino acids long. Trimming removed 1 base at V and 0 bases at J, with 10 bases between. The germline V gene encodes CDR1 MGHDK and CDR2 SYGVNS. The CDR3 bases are TGTGCCAGCAGTGAATCCTCCCGATTCTCCTATAATTCACCCCTCCACTTT. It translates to CASSESSRFSYNSPLHF.

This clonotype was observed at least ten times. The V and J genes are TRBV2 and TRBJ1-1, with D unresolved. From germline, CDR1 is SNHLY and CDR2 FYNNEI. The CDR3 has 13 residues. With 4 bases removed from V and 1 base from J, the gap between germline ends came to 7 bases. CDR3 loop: CASSVNRNTEAFF. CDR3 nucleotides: TGTGCCAGCAGTGTCAACAGGAACACTGAAGCTTTCTTT.

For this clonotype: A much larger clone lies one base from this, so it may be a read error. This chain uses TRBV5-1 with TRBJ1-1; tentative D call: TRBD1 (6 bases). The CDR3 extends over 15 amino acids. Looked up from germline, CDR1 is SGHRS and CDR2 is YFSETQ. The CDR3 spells CASSSGTTGNAEAFF. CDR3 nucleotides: TGCGCCAGCAGCAGCGGGACAACGGGGAACGCTGAAGCTTTCTTT. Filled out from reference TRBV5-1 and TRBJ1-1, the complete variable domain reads KAGVTQTPRYLIKTRGQQVTLSCSPISGHRSVSWYQQTPGQGLQFLFEYFSETQRNKGNFPGRFSGRQFSNSRSEMNVSTLELGDSALYLCASSSGTTGNAEAFFGQGTRLTVV.

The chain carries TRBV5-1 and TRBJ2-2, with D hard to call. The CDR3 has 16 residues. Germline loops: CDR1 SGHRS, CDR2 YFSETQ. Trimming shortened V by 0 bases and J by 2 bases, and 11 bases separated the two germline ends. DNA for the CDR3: TGCGCCAGCAGCTTGGCCGCCAGCCAAAACACCGGGGAGCTGTTTTTT. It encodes CASSLAASQNTGELFF.

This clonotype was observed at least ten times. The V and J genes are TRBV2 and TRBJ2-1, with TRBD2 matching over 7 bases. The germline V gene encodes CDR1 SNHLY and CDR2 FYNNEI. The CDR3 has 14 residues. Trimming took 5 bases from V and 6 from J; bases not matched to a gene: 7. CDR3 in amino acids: CASSIREASNEQFF. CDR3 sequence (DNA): TGTGCCAGCAGTATCCGGGAGGCGAGCAATGAGCAGTTCTTC.

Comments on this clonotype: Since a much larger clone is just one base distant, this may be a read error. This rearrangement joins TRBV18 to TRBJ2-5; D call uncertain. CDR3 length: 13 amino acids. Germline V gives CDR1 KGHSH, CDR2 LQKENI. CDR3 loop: CASPPSLQETQYF. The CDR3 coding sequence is TGTGCCAGCCCACCGTCCCTCCAAGAGACCCAGTACTTC.

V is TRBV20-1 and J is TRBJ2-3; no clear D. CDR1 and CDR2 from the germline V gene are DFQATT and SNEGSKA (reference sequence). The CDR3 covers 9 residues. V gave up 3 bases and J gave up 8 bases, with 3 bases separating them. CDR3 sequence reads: CSASVTQYF. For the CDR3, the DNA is TGCAGTGCTAGCGTTACGCAGTATTTT.